A single sample gave rise to the 2 T cell receptor beta chains below, sequenced in a study of beta chain features in type 1 diabetes. TCRB transcripts that were expressed got sequenced, as all of the isolated RNA had been reverse transcribed. Clones were sequenced by immunoSEQ multiplex PCR, and TCRdb holds only the in-frame ones, with some missing. The table records around 160,000 clones, 48% of them present only once. Sequenced material: Tregs from blood. These receptors all stem from a man in his late teens or twenties in good health.

The chain joins TRBV5-1 to TRBJ1-2; TRBD1 might be the D (5 bases). The CDR3 spans 15 residues. CDR1 and CDR2 from the germline V gene are SGHRS and YFSETQ. Trimming left V 0 bases short and J 4 bases short, with 13 bases between. DNA for the CDR3: TGCGCCAGCAGCTTGGCCCGGCAGGGCGGCTATGGCTACACCTTC. Amino acids: CASSLARQGGYGYTF.

The sample holds a few counts of this clone. The rearrangement links TRBV18 to TRBJ2-4; D may be TRBD1 (5 bases). Germline V gene lookup returns CDR1 KGHSH and CDR2 LQKENI. Trimming stripped 2 bases from V and 4 bases from J, with 15 bases between. This CDR3 has 16 amino acids. DNA for the CDR3: TGTGCCAGCTCACCAATGACAGATAATATTAAAAACATTCAGTACTTC. It yields the protein CASSPMTDNIKNIQYF.